This is a list of T cell receptor beta chains from one sample in a study of post-analysis software for immune sequencing data. TCRdb passed the PCR reads through MiXCR, listing each CDR3 protein once. The data contain roughly 800,000 distinct CDR3 sequences, roughly 27% of them singletons. Material: blood. The receptors originated from a girl aged 10 to 17 with multiple sclerosis. The CDR3 runs from the conserved cysteine through the conserved F or W. Each record gives: clone size, D gene, V gene, J gene, CDR3 DNA, CDR3 protein. A D gene is named only where the DNA matches it firmly. Rows may omit the clone size; those that give it use once, few, many or a size class.

NA,NA,TRBV7-9,TRBJ2-7,TGTGCCAGCAGCTTACCCTGGGCCGAGCAGTACTTC,CASSLPWAEQYF
many,NA,TRBV10-3,TRBJ2-7,TGTGCCATCAGGGTAGACCCTACGGACGAGCAGTACTTC,CAIRVDPTDEQYF
NA,NA,TRBV5-1,TRBJ1-4,TGCGCCAGCAGCTTGGCCGGCCGGGCGGGTGAAAAACTGTTTTTT,CASSLAGRAGEKLFF
few,NA,TRBV4-3,TRBJ2-2,TGCGCCAGCAGCCAAGATTCAGGGCACGGGGAGCTGTTTTTT,CASSQDSGHGELFF
few,NA,TRBV5-1,TRBJ1-2,TGCGCCAGCAGCTTGGCGCCTCAAGGCGGCTACACCTTC,CASSLAPQGGYTF
NA,NA,TRBV7-2,TRBJ2-3,TGTGCCAGCAGCCCCCGCGCAGGGTCAGATACGCAGTATTTT,CASSPRAGSDTQYF
NA,NA,TRBV12-3/TRBV12-4,TRBJ2-5,TGTGCCAGCACCAACCCTGCGCGGGGGACCCAGTACTTC,CASTNPARGTQYF
NA,TRBD2,TRBV20-1,TRBJ2-1,TGCAGTGCTAGAGATTCGGCGGGAGGCTCCTACAATGAGCAGTTCTTC,CSARDSAGGSYNEQFF
NA,NA,TRBV7-2,TRBJ2-5,TGTGCCACCGTTGTGGAGGCAGGCGACCTTATGAGAACCCAGTACTTC,CATVVEAGDLMRTQYF
NA,NA,TRBV6-1,TRBJ2-1,TGTGCCAGCAGTTCGGCGGGATCCCACAATGAGCAGTTCTTC,CASSSAGSHNEQFF
NA,NA,TRBV6-4,TRBJ2-2,TGTGCCAGCACTCGGGAACCGAACACCGGGGAGCTGTTTTTT,CASTREPNTGELFF
many,TRBD2,TRBV27,TRBJ2-5,TGTGCCAGCAGAGTACTACTAGCGGGAGGCTCAGAGACCCAGTACTTC,CASRVLLAGGSETQYF
few,NA,TRBV28,TRBJ1-2,TGTGCCAGCAGTACTCGGACAGCAGCACCGGGCTACACCTTC,CASSTRTAAPGYTF
few,TRBD1,TRBV2,TRBJ1-2,TGTGCCAGCAGTGTCTCCGGGACAGGGGCTGGTGGCTACACCTTC,CASSVSGTGAGGYTF
NA,TRBD1,TRBV4-1,TRBJ1-4,TGCGCCAGCAGCCACTTCGGGACAGGGAATGAAAAACTGTTTTTT,CASSHFGTGNEKLFF
NA,TRBD1,TRBV6-1,TRBJ2-1,TGTGCCAGCACCCCGTATGGGACAGCCAACAATGAGCAGTTCTTC,CASTPYGTANNEQFF
NA,NA,TRBV7-2,TRBJ1-4,TGTGCCAGCAGCTCTACAGATGGCCATAATGAAAAACTGTTTTTT,CASSSTDGHNEKLFF
NA,NA,TRBV7-2,TRBJ2-1,TGTGCCAGCAGCTTATCCTTTGGCGGGGCCACCCTCAATGAGCAGTTCTTC,CASSLSFGGATLNEQFF
NA,TRBD1,TRBV20-1,TRBJ1-5,TGCAGTGCCCACGGGATAGGGGGCGTCGGAAATCAGCCCCAGCATTTT,CSAHGIGGVGNQPQHF
NA,NA,TRBV7-9,TRBJ2-7,TGTGCCAGCAGCGACCGACCCATTCCAGAGCAGTACTTC,CASSDRPIPEQYF
NA,TRBD1,TRBV27,TRBJ1-2,TGTGCCAGCAGTCCGTGGACAGGGACCGGGGGCTACACCTTC,CASSPWTGTGGYTF
many,NA,TRBV10-3,TRBJ1-2,TGTGCCATCAGTGAGTCTCGATTTAACTATGGCTACACCTTC,CAISESRFNYGYTF
NA,NA,TRBV20-1,TRBJ2-1,TGCAGTGCTAGAGATCTGAGGGCGGCTTACAATGAGCAGTTCTTC,CSARDLRAAYNEQFF
NA,NA,TRBV25-1,TRBJ2-7,TGTGCCAGCAGTGATCCCTACTGGGGGAACGAGCAGTACTTC,CASSDPYWGNEQYF
few,NA,TRBV15,TRBJ2-3,TGTACCACCGGAGGGGGGAGTGATACGCAGTATTTT,CTTGGGSDTQYF
NA,TRBD1,TRBV5-1,TRBJ1-2,TGCGCCAGCAGCTCAGGGGGGGACTATGGCTACACCTTC,CASSSGGDYGYTF
NA,NA,TRBV18,TRBJ2-3,TGTGCCAGCTCAACAACGACAGATCTAGCAGATACGCAGTATTTT,CASSTTTDLADTQYF
few,NA,TRBV20-1,TRBJ1-6,TGCAGTGCTAGAGATAACACGGATAATTCACCCCTCCACTTT,CSARDNTDNSPLHF
many,TRBD2,TRBV6-1,TRBJ2-5,TGTGCCAGCAGTGATCAGGGAGGGCAAGAGACCCAGTACTTC,CASSDQGGQETQYF
few,NA,TRBV29-1,TRBJ1-2,TGCAGCGTTGGGTACCCAGGCATAGCGAGGGGCTACACCTTC,CSVGYPGIARGYTF
few,TRBD1,TRBV5-6,TRBJ2-7,TGTGCCAGCAGCAGTGACAGGGGCCGGAGACTGACTCACTCCTACGAGCAGTACTTC,CASSSDRGRRLTHSYEQYF
NA,NA,TRBV9,TRBJ1-5,TGTGCCAGCAGCGTAGCTTGGGGTAGCAATCAGCCCCAGCATTTT,CASSVAWGSNQPQHF
few,NA,TRBV2,TRBJ2-3,TGTGCCAGCACATCTAGGACAAGCAGCACAGATACGCAGTATTTT,CASTSRTSSTDTQYF
few,NA,TRBV28,TRBJ2-1,TGTGCCAGCAGTTTACAGCGGGTTATTGATGAGCAGTTCTTC,CASSLQRVIDEQFF
many,NA,TRBV5-1,TRBJ2-7,TGCGCCAGCAGCTTGGATGGGACGGCGACAATGGGCGAGCAGTACTTC,CASSLDGTATMGEQYF
few,NA,TRBV5-1,TRBJ1-1,TGCGCCAGCAGCTTGGCGCCCCCCACGGTGACTGAAGCTTTCTTT,CASSLAPPTVTEAFF
few,NA,TRBV29-1,TRBJ2-1,TGCAGCGTTGAAGATGCGGTGCAACCCAAGGCGGACAATGAGCAGTTCTTC,CSVEDAVQPKADNEQFF
few,TRBD1,TRBV6-5,TRBJ1-2,TGTGCCAGCAGCCAGGGACAGCTCCCCTATGGCTACACCTTC,CASSQGQLPYGYTF
many,TRBD1,TRBV29-1,TRBJ2-3,TGCAGCGGGCGGACAGGGGATACGCAGTATTTT,CSGRTGDTQYF
NA,NA,TRBV7-2,TRBJ2-5,TGTGCCAGCAGCCCCGGCTCAGAAGAGACCCAGTACTTC,CASSPGSEETQYF
few,NA,TRBV18,TRBJ2-1,TGTGCCAGCTCACCAATGGGGCACAGCCTAGAGCAGTTCTTC,CASSPMGHSLEQFF
NA,NA,TRBV3-1,TRBJ1-2,TGTGCCAGCAGCCAAGATAGCACCCGAAGTAATGGCTACACCTTC,CASSQDSTRSNGYTF
NA,TRBD1,TRBV6-2/TRBV6-3,TRBJ2-3,TGTGCCAGCCCCATCCGTTTTAAGGGACAGGAGGTCGATACGCAGTATTTT,CASPIRFKGQEVDTQYF
NA,NA,TRBV5-1,TRBJ2-3,TGCGCCAGCAGCTTGGCGAAGGGGCAGGGGGATACGCAGTATTTT,CASSLAKGQGDTQYF
once,NA,TRBV3-1,TRBJ2-1,TGTGCCAGCAGCCAAGATCGGATCCGGGGGAAAACCCATCCCTCCTACAATGAGCAGTTCTTC,CASSQDRIRGKTHPSYNEQFF
NA,NA,TRBV5-1,TRBJ2-1,TGCGCCAGCATCGCCACCGGGACTTTTTACAATGAGCAGTTCTTC,CASIATGTFYNEQFF
many,TRBD1,TRBV5-1,TRBJ2-7,TGCGCCAGCAAGGCGAGACAGGGGCTCAGCGAGCAGTACTTC,CASKARQGLSEQYF
once,NA,TRBV25-1,TRBJ2-3,TGTGCCAGCAGAGTCCTGGGGGGTGGGAGGACAGATACGCAGTATTTT,CASRVLGGGRTDTQYF